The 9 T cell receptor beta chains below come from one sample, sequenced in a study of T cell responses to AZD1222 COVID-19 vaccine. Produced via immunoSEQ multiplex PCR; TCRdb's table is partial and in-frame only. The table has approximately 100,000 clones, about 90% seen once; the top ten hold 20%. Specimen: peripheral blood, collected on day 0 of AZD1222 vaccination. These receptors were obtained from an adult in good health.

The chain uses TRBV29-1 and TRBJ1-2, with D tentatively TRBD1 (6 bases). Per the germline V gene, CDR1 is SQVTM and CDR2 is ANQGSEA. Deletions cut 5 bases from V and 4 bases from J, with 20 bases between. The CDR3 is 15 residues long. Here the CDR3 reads CSVPSLGGAGYGYTF. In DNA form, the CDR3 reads TGCAGCGTTCCGTCCCTCGGGGGGGCGGGCTATGGCTACACCTTC.

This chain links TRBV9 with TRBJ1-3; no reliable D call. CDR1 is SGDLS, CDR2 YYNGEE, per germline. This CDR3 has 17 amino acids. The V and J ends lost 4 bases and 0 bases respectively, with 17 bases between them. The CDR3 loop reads CASSTLGLVSSGNTIYF. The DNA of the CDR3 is TGTGCCAGCAGCACTCTAGGACTAGTATCCTCTGGAAACACCATATATTTT.

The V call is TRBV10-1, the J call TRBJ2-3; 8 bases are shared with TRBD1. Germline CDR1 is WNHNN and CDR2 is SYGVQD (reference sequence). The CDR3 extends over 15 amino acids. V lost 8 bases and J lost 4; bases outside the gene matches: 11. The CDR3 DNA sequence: TGCGCCAGCGGAATGGCAGGGGGCCACGCAGATACGCAGTATTTT. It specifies CASGMAGGHADTQYF.

Written as DNA, the CDR3 is TGTGCCTCCAAGGAGGGCGGGAGCTCCTACAATGAGCAGTTCTTC. Encoded protein: CASKEGGSSYNEQFF. The chain is built from TRBV10-3 and TRBJ2-1; 7 bases are a match to TRBD2. CDR3 length equals 15 residues. Germline trimming cut 11 bases from V and 0 bases from J; bases unmatched to any gene: 10. Germline V lookup: CDR1 ENHRY, CDR2 SYGVKD.

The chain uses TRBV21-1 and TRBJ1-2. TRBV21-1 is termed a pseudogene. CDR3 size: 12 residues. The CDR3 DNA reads TGTGCCACCGGGACGTTTAACTATGGCTACACCTTC. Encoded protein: CATGTFNYGYTF.

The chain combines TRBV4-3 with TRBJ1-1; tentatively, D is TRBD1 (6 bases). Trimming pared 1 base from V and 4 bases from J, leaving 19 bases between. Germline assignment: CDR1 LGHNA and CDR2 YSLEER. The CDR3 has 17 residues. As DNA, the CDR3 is TGCGCCAGCAGCCAAGTCCGGTGGGGGGGCGGCGGCACTGAAGCTTTCTTT. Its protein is CASSQVRWGGGGTEAFF.

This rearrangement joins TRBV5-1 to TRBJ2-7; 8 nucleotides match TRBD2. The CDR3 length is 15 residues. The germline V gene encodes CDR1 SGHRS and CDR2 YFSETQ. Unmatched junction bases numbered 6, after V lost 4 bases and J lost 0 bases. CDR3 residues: CASSRTLAASYEQYF. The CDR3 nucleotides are TGCGCCAGCAGCCGGACACTAGCGGCCTCCTACGAGCAGTACTTC.

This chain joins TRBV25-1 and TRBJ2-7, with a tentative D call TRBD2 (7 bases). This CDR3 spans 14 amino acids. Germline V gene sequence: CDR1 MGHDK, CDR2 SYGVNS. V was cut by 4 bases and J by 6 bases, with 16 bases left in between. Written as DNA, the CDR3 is TGTGCCAGCAGTGTGGGGGGGGCCCCCGGCGAGCAGTACTTC. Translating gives CASSVGGAPGEQYF.

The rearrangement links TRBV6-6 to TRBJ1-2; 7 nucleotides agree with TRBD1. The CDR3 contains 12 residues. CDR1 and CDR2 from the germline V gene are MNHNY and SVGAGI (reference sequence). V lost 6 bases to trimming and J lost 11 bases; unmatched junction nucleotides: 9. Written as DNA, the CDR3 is TGTGCCAGCAGAGAGGGGGCGCGGGGTTACACCTTC. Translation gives CASREGARGYTF.